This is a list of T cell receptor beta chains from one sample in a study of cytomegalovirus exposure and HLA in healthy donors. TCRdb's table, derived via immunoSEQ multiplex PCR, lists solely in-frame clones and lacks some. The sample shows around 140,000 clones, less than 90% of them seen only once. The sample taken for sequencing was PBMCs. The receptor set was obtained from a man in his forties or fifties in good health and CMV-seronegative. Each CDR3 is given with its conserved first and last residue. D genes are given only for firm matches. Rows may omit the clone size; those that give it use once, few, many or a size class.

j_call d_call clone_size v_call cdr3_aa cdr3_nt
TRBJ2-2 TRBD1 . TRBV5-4 CASSRGPNTGELFF TGTGCCAGCAGCAGGGGGCCTAACACCGGGGAGCTGTTTTTT
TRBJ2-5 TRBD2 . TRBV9 CASSVGLAGGETQYF TGTGCCAGCAGCGTAGGACTAGCGGGAGGAGAGACCCAGTACTTC
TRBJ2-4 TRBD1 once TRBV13 CASSSGQGKNIQYF TGTGCCAGCAGCTCGGGACAGGGGAAAAACATTCAGTACTTC
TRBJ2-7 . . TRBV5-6 CASSLFGGNYEQYF TGTGCCAGCAGCTTGTTTGGGGGCAACTACGAGCAGTACTTC
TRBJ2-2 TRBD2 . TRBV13 CASSPQAGGYTGELFF TGTGCCAGCAGCCCCCAGGCGGGGGGATACACCGGGGAGCTGTTTTTT
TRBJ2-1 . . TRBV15 CATSRDRGTYNEQFF TGTGCCACCAGCAGAGATCGAGGGACATACAATGAGCAGTTCTTC
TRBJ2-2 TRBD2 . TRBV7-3 CASSQLAANTGELFF TGTGCCAGCAGCCAACTAGCGGCGAACACCGGGGAGCTGTTTTTT
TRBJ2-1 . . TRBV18 CASSPASNEQFF TGTGCCAGCTCACCGGCCTCAAATGAGCAGTTCTTC
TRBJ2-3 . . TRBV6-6 CASSPPGSTDTQYF TGTGCCAGCAGTCCCCCCGGGAGCACAGATACGCAGTATTTT
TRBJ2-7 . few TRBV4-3 CASSQDHGQFSYEQYF TGCGCCAGCAGCCAAGATCACGGACAGTTCTCCTACGAGCAGTACTTC
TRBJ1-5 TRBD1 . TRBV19 CASSIVADRNNQPQHF TGTGCCAGTAGCATCGTCGCGGACAGGAACAATCAGCCCCAGCATTTT
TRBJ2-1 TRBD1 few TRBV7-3 CASSPAGGQGKQFF TGTGCCAGCAGCCCGGCCGGTGGACAGGGCAAGCAGTTCTTC
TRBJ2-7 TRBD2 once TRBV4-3 CASSPGLASSYEQYF TGCGCCAGCAGCCCGGGACTAGCGTCCTCCTACGAGCAGTACTTC
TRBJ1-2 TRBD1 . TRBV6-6 CASSYAPGQRYYGYTF TGTGCCAGCAGTTACGCCCCGGGACAGCGATACTATGGCTACACCTTC
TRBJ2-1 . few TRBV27 CASSPPGSGLYNEQFF TGTGCCAGCAGTCCCCCAGGTAGCGGATTATACAATGAGCAGTTCTTC
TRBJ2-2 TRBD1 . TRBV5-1 CASSIGTGRRTGELFF TGCGCCAGCAGCATCGGGACAGGGAGGCGCACCGGGGAGCTGTTTTTT
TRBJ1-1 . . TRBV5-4 CASSPPGRGHNTEAFF TGTGCCAGCAGCCCCCCCGGTAGGGGACATAACACTGAAGCTTTCTTT
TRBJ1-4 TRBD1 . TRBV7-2 CASTRDRGLIHGEKLFF TGTGCCAGCACCCGGGACAGGGGTCTGATCCACGGCGAAAAACTGTTTTTT
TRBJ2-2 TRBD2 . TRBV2 CASSYRLAGDTGELFF TGTGCCAGCAGCTATAGACTAGCGGGAGACACCGGGGAGCTGTTTTTT
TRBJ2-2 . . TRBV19 CASKGRGFTGELFF TGTGCCAGTAAAGGGCGGGGATTCACCGGGGAGCTGTTTTTT
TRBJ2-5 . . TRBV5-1 CASSLGQQETQYF TGCGCCAGCAGCTTGGGACAGCAAGAGACCCAGTACTTC
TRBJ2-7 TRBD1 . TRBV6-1 CASGQGRGEQYF TGTGCCAGCGGACAGGGACGGGGCGAGCAGTACTTC
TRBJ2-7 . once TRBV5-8 CASSFRGSVQYF TGTGCCAGCAGCTTCCGAGGGAGCGTTCAGTACTTC
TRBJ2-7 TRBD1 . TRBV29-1 CSPRSGDRGTPYEQYF TGCAGCCCACGTTCCGGGGACAGGGGTACCCCCTACGAGCAGTACTTC
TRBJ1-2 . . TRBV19 CATLDSYGYTF TGTGCCACCCTGGACAGCTATGGCTACACCTTC
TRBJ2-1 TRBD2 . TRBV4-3 CASSQRTSASSYNEQFF TGCGCCAGCAGCCAACGGACTAGCGCGAGCTCCTACAATGAGCAGTTCTTC
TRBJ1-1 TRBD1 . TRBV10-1 CASSESKGQGARTEAFF TGCGCCAGCAGTGAGTCGAAGGGACAGGGGGCACGTACTGAAGCTTTCTTT
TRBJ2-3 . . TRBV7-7 CASSPESTDTQYF TGTGCTAGCAGCCCCGAGAGCACAGATACGCAGTATTTT
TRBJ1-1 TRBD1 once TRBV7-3 CASSFDRAGEAFF TGTGCCAGCAGCTTTGACAGGGCAGGTGAAGCTTTCTTT
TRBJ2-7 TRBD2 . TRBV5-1 CASSLGASGGDYEQYF TGCGCCAGCAGCTTGGGCGCTAGCGGGGGGGACTACGAGCAGTACTTC
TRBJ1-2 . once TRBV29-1 CSVEGASYGYTF TGCAGCGTTGAAGGGGCGTCGTATGGCTACACCTTC
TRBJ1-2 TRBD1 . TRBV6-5 CASSYSQQGAYGYTF TGTGCCAGCAGTTACTCTCAACAGGGGGCGTATGGCTACACCTTC
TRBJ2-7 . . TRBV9 CASSVAEAGVWEQYF TGTGCCAGCAGCGTAGCTGAAGCAGGGGTTTGGGAGCAGTACTTC
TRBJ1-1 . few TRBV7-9 CASSGGTAHYTEAFF TGTGCCAGCAGCGGAGGGACGGCTCATTACACTGAAGCTTTCTTT
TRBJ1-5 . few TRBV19 CASSAGVSNQPQHF TGTGCCAGTAGTGCCGGGGTTAGCAATCAGCCCCAGCATTTT
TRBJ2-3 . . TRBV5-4 CASSWAGFDTQYF TGTGCCAGCAGCTGGGCAGGGTTTGATACGCAGTATTTT
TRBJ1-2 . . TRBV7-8 CASAPPGGSMGYTF TGTGCCAGCGCCCCGCCGGGGGGCAGTATGGGCTACACCTTC
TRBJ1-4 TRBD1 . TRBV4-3 CASSQFRDRLLEKLFF TGCGCCAGCAGCCAATTCCGGGACAGGTTGTTAGAAAAACTGTTTTTT
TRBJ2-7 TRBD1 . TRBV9 CASSIRDSSYEQYF TGTGCCAGCAGCATTCGGGACAGCTCCTACGAGCAGTACTTC
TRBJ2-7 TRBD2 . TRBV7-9 CASSWTSGEAYF TGTGCCAGCAGTTGGACTAGCGGGGAAGCGTACTTC
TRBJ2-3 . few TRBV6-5 CASSYGSGDSTDTQYF TGTGCCAGCAGTTACGGCTCGGGAGATAGCACAGATACGCAGTATTTT
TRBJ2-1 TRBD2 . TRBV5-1 CASSFGTSGGLDNEQFF TGCGCCAGCAGCTTCGGGACTAGCGGGGGGTTAGACAATGAGCAGTTCTTC
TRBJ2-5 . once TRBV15 CATSRDLGPQETQYF TGTGCCACCAGCAGAGATCTAGGCCCCCAAGAGACCCAGTACTTC
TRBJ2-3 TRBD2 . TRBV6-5 CASSYTSGGGGQYF TGTGCCAGCAGTTACACGAGCGGGGGGGGTGGGCAGTATTTT
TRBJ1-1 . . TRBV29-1 CSVTGEGRESRYAEAFF TGCAGCGTTACCGGGGAGGGGCGGGAGAGTAGATATGCTGAAGCTTTCTTT
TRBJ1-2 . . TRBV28 CASSAGLKWAIYGYTF TGTGCCAGCAGCGCTGGGCTGAAGTGGGCAATCTATGGCTACACCTTC
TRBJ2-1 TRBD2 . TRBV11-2 CASSRLAGAYNEQFF TGTGCCAGCAGCCGACTAGCGGGGGCCTACAATGAGCAGTTCTTC
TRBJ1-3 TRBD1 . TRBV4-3 CASSQDRVTGGEENTIYF TGCGCCAGCAGCCAAGATCGCGTAACAGGGGGGGAAGAAAACACCATATATTTT
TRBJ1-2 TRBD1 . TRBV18 CASSPPGTAYGYTF TGTGCCAGCTCACCTCCCGGGACAGCCTATGGCTACACCTTC
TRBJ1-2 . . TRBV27 CASSPDGRRDGYTF TGTGCCAGCAGTCCCGACGGGAGACGGGATGGCTACACCTTC
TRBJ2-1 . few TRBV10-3 CAISESLLAFPEQFF TGTGCCATCAGTGAGTCGCTACTAGCATTCCCTGAGCAGTTCTTC
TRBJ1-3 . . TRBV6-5 CASSYGSDSGNTIYF TGTGCCAGCAGTTACGGCTCTGACTCTGGAAACACCATATATTTT
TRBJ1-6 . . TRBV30 CAWSAGPGGDSPLHF TGTGCCTGGAGCGCCGGCCCCGGCGGGGATTCACCCCTCCACTTT
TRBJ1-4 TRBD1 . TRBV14 CASSRARGRGNEKLFF TGTGCCAGCAGCCGGGCAAGGGGGCGCGGGAATGAAAAACTGTTTTTT